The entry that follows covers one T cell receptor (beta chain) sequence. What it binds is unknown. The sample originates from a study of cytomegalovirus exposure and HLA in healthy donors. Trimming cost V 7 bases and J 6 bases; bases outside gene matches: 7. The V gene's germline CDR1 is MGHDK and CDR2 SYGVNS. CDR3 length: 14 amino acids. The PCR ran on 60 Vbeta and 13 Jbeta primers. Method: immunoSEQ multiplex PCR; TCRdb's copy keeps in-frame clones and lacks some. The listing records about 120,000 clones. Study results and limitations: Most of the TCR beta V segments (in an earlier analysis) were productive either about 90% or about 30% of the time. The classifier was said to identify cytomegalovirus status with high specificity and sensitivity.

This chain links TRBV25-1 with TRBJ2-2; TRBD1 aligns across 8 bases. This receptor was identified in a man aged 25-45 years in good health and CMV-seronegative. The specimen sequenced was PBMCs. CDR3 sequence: CASNEQGVPGELFF. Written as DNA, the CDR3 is TGTGCCAGCAACGAACAGGGGGTACCCGGGGAGCTGTTTTTT. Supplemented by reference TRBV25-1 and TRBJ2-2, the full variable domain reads EADIYQTPRYLVIGTGKKITLECSQTMGHDKMYWYQQDPGMELHLIHYSYGVNSTEKGDLSSESTVSRIRTEHFPLTLESARPSHTSQYLCASNEQGVPGELFFGEGSRLTVL.